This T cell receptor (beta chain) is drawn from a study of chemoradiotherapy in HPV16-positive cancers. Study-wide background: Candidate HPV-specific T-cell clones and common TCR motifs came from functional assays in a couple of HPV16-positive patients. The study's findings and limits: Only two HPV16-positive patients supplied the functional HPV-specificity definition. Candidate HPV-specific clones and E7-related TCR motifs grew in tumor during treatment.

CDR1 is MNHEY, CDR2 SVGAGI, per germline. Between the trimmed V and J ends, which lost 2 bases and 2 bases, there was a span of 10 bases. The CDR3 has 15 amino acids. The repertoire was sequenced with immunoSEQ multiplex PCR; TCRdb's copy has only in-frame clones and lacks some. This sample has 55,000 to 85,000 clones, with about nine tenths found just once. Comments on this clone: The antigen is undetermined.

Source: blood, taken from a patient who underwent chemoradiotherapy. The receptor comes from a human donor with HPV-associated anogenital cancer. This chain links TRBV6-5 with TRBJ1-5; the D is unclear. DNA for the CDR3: TGTGCCAGCAGTTACAGGGTAGAAGGCAATCAGCCCCAGCATTTT. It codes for CASSYRVEGNQPQHF.